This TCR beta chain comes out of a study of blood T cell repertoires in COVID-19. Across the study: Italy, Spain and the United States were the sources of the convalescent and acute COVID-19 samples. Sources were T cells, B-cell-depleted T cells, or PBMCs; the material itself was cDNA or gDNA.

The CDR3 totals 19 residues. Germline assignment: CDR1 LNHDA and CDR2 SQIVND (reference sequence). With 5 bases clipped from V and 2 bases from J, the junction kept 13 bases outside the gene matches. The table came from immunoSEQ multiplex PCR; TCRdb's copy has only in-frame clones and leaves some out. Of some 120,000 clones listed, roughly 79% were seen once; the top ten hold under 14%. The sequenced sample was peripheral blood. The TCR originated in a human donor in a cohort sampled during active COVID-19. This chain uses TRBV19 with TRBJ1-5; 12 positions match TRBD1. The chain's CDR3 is CASSVGQGAGLDRNQPQHF. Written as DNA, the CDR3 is TGTGCCAGTAGTGTGGGACAGGGGGCTGGCCTAGATCGCAATCAGCCCCAGCATTTT.